The entry below gives a single T cell receptor beta chain sequence along with its context. The sample comes from a study of control samples from healthy donors and cancer patients. The CDR3 is 14 residues long. The V and J ends lost 4 bases and 6 bases respectively, with 14 bases between them. In germline, CDR1 is SGHTA, CDR2 FQGTGA. Libraries were prepared by immunoSEQ multiplex PCR; TCRdb keeps only in-frame clonotypes and omits some of them. Of some 130,000 clones listed, 88% are singletons. The chain couples TRBV7-3 to TRBJ2-3, with TRBD2 as a possible D gene (5 bases). Material: blood. The receptor's source is a man aged 40-55 years in good health. This chain's CDR3 is CASSSSGVRDTQYF. The CDR3 DNA follows: TGTGCCAGCAGCTCGTCCGGGGTCCGGGATACGCAGTATTTT.